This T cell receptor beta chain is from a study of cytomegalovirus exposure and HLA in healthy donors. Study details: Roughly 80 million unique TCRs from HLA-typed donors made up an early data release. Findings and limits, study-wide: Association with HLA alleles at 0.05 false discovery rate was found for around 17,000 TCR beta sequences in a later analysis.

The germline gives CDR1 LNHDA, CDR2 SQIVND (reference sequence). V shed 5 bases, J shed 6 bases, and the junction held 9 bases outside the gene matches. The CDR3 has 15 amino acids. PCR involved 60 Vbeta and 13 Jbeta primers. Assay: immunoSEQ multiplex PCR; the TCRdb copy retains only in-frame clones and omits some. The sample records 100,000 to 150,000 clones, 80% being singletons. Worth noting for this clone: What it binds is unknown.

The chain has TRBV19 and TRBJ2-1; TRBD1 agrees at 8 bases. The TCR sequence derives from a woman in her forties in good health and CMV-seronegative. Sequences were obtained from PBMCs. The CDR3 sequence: CASSPGQVRSNEQFF. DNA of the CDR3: TGTGCCAGTAGTCCGGGACAGGTGAGGAGCAATGAGCAGTTCTTC.